This T cell receptor beta chain originates from a study of graft-versus-host responses after intestinal transplantation. The wider study: Multivisceral, liver-intestinal, or isolated intestinal grafts went to recipients. Induction using anti-thymocyte globulin, followed by tacrolimus and steroids for roughly 3 years, was given to all recipients.

The data were produced by immunoSEQ multiplex PCR, yet TCRdb's version contains in-frame clones alone and is incomplete. The top ten hold 3.5% to 5.5% of the sample, which has approximately 6,900 clones, 20% to 25% seen once. Overall study results and limits: The study found high graft-versus-host to host-versus-graft clonal ratios in allografts of patients with graft-donor T cell macrochimerism.

Per the germline V gene, CDR1 is DFQATT and CDR2 is SNEGSKA (reference sequence). V was clipped by 5 bases and J by 11 bases; unmatched bases: 1. The CDR3 is made up of 10 amino acids. This clone was seen only a few times. Researchers sorted proliferating CFSE-low CD3+CD4+ and CD3+CD8+ responders once the reaction had finished. This clonotype was sampled from a human patient who was an organ donor for intestinal transplantation. The chain couples TRBV20-1 to TRBJ2-3; 10 bases align to TRBD1. The sequenced sample was alloreactive CD4+ T cells from a mixed lymphocyte reaction culture, obtained before transplantation. Sample subset: CFSE-low proliferating T cells sorted from roughly 6-day pre-transplant mixed lymphocyte reaction (GvH or HvG direction). CDR3 DNA sequence: TGCAGTGCTTGGACAGGGGGGCAGTATTTT. It yields the protein CSAWTGGQYF.